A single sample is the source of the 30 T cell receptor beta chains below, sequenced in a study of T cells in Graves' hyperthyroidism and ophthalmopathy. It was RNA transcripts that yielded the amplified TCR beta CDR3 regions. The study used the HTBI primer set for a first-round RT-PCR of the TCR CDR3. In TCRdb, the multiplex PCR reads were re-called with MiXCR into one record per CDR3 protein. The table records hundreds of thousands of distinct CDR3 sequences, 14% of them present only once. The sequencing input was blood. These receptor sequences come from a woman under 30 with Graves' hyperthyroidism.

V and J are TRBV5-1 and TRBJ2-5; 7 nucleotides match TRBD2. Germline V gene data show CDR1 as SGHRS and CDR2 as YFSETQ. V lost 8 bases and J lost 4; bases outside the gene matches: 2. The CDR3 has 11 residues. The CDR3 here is CASRLAETQYF. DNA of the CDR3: TGCGCCAGTAGACTAGCAGAGACCCAGTACTTC.

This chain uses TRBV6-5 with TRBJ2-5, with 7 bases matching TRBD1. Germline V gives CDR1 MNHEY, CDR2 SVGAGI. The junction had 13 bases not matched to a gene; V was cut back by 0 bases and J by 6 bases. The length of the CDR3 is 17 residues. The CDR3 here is CASSYSRATGPIQTQYF. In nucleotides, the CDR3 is TGTGCCAGCAGTTACTCCCGCGCGACAGGGCCGATACAGACCCAGTACTTC.

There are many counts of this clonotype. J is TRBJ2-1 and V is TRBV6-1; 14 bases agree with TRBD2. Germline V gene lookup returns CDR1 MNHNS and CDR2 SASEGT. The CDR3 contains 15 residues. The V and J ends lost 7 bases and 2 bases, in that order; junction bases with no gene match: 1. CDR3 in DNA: TGTGCCAGCATGACTAGCGGGAGGGCCTACAATGAGCAGTTCTTC. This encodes CASMTSGRAYNEQFF.

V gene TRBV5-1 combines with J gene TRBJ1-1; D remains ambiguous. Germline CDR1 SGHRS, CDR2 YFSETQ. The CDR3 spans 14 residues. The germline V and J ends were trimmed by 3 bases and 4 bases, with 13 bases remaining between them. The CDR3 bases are TGCGCCAGCAGCTCCCCGGTGGAGGGCACTGAAGCTTTCTTT. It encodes CASSSPVEGTEAFF. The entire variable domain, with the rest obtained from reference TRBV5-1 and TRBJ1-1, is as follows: KAGVTQTPRYLIKTRGQQVTLSCSPISGHRSVSWYQQTPGQGLQFLFEYFSETQRNKGNFPGRFSGRQFSNSRSEMNVSTLELGDSALYLCASSSPVEGTEAFFGQGTRLTVV.

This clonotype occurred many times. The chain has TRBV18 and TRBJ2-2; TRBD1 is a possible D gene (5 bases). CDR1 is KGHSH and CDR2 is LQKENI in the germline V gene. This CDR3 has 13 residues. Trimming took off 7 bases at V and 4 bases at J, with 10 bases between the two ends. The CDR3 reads CASCNQGTGELFF. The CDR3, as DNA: TGTGCCAGCTGTAACCAGGGCACCGGGGAGCTGTTTTTT.

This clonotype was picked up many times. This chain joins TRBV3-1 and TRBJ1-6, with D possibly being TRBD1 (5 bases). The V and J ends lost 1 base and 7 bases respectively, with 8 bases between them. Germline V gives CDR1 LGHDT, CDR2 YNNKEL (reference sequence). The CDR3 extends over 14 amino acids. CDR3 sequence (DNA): TGTGCCAGCAGCCAAGGTCCAGGGAATTCACCCCTCCACTTT. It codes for CASSQGPGNSPLHF.

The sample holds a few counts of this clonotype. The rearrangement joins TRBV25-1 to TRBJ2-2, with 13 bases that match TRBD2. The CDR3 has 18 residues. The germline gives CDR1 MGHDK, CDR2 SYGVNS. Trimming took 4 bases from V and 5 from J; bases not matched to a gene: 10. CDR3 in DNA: TGTGCCAGCAGTGTCGATGTTAGACTAGCGGGAGGTACCGGGGAGCTGTTTTTT. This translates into CASSVDVRLAGGTGELFF.

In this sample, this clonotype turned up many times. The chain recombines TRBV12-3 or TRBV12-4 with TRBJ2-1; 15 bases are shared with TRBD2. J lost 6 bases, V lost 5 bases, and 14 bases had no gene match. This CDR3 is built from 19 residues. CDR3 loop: CASSLAGWTSGRALNEQFF. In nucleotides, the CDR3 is TGTGCCAGCAGTCTTGCGGGTTGGACTAGCGGGAGGGCCCTCAATGAGCAGTTCTTC.

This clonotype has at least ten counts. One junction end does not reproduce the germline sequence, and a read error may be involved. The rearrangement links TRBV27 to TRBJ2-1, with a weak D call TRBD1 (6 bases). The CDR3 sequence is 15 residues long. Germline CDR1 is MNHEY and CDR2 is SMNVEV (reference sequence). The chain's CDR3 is CASSFRGLSYNEQFF. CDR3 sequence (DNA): TGCGCCAGCAGCTTCAGGGGTCTCTCCTACAATGAGCAGTTCTTC.

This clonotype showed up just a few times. CDR3 loop: CASSQAGAGGNEQFF. The CDR3 nucleotides read TGTGCCAGCAGCCAAGCTGGGGCCGGTGGGAATGAGCAGTTCTTC. The rearrangement links TRBV14 to TRBJ2-1, with a weak D call TRBD1 (5 bases). This CDR3 has 15 amino acids. CDR1 SGHDN and CDR2 FVKESK come from the germline V gene. The V end lost 1 base, the J end lost 7 bases, and 14 bases lay between the germline ends.

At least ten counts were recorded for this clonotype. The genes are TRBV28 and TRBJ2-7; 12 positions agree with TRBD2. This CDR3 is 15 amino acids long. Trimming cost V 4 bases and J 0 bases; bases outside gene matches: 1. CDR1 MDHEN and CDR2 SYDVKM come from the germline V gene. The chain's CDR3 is CASSWTSGVSYEQYF. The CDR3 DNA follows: TGTGCCAGCAGTTGGACTAGCGGGGTCTCCTACGAGCAGTACTTC.

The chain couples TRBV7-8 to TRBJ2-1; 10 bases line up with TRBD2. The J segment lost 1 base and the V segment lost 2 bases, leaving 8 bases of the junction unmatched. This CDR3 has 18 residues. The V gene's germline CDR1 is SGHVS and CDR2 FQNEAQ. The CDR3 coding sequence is TGTGCCAGCAGCTTACGGGCTAGCGGGAGTAGTTCCTACAATGAGCAGTTCTTC. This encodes CASSLRASGSSSYNEQFF.

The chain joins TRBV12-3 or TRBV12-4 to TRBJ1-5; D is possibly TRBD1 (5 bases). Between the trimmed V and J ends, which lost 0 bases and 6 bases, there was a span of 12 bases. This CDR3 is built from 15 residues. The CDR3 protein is CASSLARQGRQPQHF. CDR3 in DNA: TGTGCCAGCAGTTTAGCGCGTCAGGGACGTCAGCCCCAGCATTTT.

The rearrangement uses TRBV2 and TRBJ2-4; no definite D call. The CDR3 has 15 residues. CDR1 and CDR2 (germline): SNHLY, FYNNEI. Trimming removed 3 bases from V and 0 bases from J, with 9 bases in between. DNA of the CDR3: TGTGCCAGCAGTGAGAAGAACCTAGCCAAAAACATTCAGTACTTC. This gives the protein CASSEKNLAKNIQYF.

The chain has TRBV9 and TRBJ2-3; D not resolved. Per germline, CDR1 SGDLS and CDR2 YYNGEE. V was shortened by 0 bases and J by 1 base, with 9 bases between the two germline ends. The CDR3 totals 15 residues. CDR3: CASSVEPAGTDTQYF. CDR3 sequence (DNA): TGTGCCAGCAGCGTAGAGCCGGCGGGCACAGATACGCAGTATTTT.

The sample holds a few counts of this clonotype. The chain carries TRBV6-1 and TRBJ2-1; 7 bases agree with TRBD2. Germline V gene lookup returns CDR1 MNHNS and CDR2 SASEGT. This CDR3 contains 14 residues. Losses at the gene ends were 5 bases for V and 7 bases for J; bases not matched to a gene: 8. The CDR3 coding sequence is TGTGCCAGCAGTCGGGACTACCCGATGAATGAGCAGTTCTTC. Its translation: CASSRDYPMNEQFF.

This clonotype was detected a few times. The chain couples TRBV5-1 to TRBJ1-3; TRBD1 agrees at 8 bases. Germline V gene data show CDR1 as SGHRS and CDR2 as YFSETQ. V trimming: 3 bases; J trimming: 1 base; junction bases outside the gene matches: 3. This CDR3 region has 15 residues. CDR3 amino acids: CASSSDRGSGNTIYF. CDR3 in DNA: TGCGCCAGCAGCTCCGACAGGGGATCTGGAAACACCATATATTTT. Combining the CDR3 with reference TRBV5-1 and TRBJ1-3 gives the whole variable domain KAGVTQTPRYLIKTRGQQVTLSCSPISGHRSVSWYQQTPGQGLQFLFEYFSETQRNKGNFPGRFSGRQFSNSRSEMNVSTLELGDSALYLCASSSDRGSGNTIYFGEGSWLTVV.

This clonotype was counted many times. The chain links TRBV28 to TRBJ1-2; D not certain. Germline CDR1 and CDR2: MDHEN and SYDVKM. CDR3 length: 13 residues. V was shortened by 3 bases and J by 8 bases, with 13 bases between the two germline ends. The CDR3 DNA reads TGTGCCAGCAGTTTGAATCGGGTGGGCGGCTACACCTTC. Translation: CASSLNRVGGYTF.

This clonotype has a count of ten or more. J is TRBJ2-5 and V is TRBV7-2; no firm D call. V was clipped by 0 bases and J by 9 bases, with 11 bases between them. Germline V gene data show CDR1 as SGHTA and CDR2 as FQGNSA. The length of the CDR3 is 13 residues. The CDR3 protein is CASSLAPNEAQYF. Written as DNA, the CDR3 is TGTGCCAGCAGCTTAGCGCCGAATGAGGCCCAGTACTTC.

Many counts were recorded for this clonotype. Here the CDR3 reads CASSYTLGDSSYEQYF. The CDR3 DNA reads as TGTGCCAGCAGTTATACTCTGGGAGATAGCTCCTACGAGCAGTACTTC. J is TRBJ2-7 and V is TRBV28; the D gene is possibly TRBD2 (5 bases). CDR3 length equals 16 residues. The V end was cut by 4 bases, the J end by 0 bases, with 16 bases between. Germline V gene lookup returns CDR1 MDHEN and CDR2 SYDVKM.

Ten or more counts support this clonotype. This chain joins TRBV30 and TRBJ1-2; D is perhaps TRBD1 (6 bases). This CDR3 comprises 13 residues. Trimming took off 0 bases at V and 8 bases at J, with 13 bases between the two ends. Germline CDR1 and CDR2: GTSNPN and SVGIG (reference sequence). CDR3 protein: CAWSVGTSVGYTF. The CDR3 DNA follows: TGTGCCTGGAGTGTAGGGACATCGGTAGGCTACACCTTC.

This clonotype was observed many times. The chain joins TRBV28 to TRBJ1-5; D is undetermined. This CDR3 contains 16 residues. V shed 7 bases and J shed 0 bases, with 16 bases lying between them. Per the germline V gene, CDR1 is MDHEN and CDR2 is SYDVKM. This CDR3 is CASKRRGQDSNQPQHF. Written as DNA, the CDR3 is TGTGCCAGCAAGAGAAGAGGGCAGGATAGCAATCAGCCCCAGCATTTT.

CDR3: CSARVYYQPQHF. CDR3 nucleotide sequence: TGCAGTGCTAGAGTTTATTATCAGCCCCAGCATTTT. V is TRBV20-1 and J is TRBJ1-5; D uncertain. CDR1 is DFQATT and CDR2 is SNEGSKA in the germline V gene (reference sequence). The length of the CDR3 is 12 residues. Trimming shortened V by 1 base and J by 5 bases, and 6 bases separated the two germline ends.

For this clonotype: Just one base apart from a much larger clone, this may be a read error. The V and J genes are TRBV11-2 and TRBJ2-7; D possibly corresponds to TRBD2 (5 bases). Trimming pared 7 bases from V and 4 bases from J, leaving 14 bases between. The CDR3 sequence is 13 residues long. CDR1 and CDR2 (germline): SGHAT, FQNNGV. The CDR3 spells CASTSSLLYEQYF. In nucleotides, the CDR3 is TGTGCCAGCACTTCTAGCCTTTTATACGAGCAGTACTTC.

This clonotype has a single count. Written as DNA, the CDR3 is TGTGCCAGCAGCCCCCAAGTTGGGAGTTCGGGGGAGCAGTACTTC. It is translated as CASSPQVGSSGEQYF. J is TRBJ2-7 and V is TRBV7-2; D perhaps matches TRBD2 (5 bases). The CDR3 is made up of 15 amino acids. Trimming shortened V by 5 bases and J by 7 bases, and 21 bases separated the two germline ends. Germline V gene lookup returns CDR1 SGHTA and CDR2 FQGNSA.

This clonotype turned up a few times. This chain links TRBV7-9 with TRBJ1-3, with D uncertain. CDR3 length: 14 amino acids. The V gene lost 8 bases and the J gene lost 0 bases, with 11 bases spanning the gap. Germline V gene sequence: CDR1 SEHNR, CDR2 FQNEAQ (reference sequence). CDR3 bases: TGTGCCAGCCAAGAAGTCCTCTCTGGAAACACCATATATTTT. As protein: CASQEVLSGNTIYF.

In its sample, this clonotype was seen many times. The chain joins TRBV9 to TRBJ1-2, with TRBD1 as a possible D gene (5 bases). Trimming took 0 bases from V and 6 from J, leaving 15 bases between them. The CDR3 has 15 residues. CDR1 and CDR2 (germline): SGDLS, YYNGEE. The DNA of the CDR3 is TGTGCCAGCAGCGTAGCGAGACAGTTGGTGGATGGCTACACCTTC. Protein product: CASSVARQLVDGYTF. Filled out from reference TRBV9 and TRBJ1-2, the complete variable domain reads DSGVTQTPKHLITATGQRVTLRCSPRSGDLSVYWYQQSLDQGLQFLIQYYNGEERAKGNILERFSAQQFPDLHSELNLSSLELGDSALYFCASSVARQLVDGYTFGSGTRLTVV.

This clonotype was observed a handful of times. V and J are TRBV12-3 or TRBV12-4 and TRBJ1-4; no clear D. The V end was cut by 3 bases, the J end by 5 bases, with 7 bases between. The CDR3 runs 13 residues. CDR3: CASSFMVNEKLFF. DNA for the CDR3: TGTGCCAGCAGTTTTATGGTCAATGAAAAACTGTTTTTT.

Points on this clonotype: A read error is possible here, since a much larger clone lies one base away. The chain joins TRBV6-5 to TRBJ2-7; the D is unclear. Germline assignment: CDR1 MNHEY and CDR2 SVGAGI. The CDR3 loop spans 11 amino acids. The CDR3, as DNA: TGTGCCAACAGTTACTCGAAAAGAGAGTACTTC. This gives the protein CANSYSKREYF.

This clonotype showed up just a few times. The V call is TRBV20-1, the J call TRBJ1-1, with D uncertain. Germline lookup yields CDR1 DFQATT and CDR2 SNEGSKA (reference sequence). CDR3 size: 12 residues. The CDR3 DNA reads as TGCACCTTCAGGCCCATGAACACTGAAGCTTTCTTT. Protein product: CTFRPMNTEAFF.